Each of the 32 T cell receptor beta chains below was sequenced from the same sample in a study of blood T cell repertoires in COVID-19. Clones were read by immunoSEQ multiplex PCR, and TCRdb kept only the in-frame ones, dropping some. The data hold some 60,000 clones, with around 79% observed a single time. Sequenced input: peripheral blood. Source of these receptors: a woman aged 50 to 60 with active or convalescent COVID-19.

The CDR3 bases are TGTGCCAGCAGGCTAGCGGGAGGTATTGAGCAGTTCTTC. It is translated as CASRLAGGIEQFF. The V gene is TRBV27, the J gene TRBJ2-1, with 11 bases aligning to TRBD2. Germline V CDR1 and CDR2: MNHEY, SMNVEV (reference sequence). Losses at the gene ends were 6 bases for V and 9 bases for J; bases not matched to a gene: 4. The CDR3 extends over 13 amino acids.

CDR3 DNA sequence: TGCGCCAGCAGCTTGGCCTCGGGAAGAGGAGTAGAGACCCAGTACTTC. It specifies CASSLASGRGVETQYF. V is TRBV5-1 and J is TRBJ2-5; D possibly corresponds to TRBD2 (5 bases). Germline CDR1 is SGHRS and CDR2 is YFSETQ. V was shortened by 0 bases and J by 4 bases, with 16 bases between the two germline ends. This CDR3 is built from 16 residues.

This clone occurred once. This sequence joins TRBV7-8 and TRBJ2-5; tentatively, D is TRBD2 (6 bases). Germline CDR1 reads SGHVS; CDR2 reads FQNEAQ. The CDR3 totals 15 residues. V lost 5 bases, J lost 4 bases, and 17 bases lay in between. CDR3 bases: TGTGCCAGCAGCCCCCCGGCGGCGGGATTAGAGACCCAGTACTTC. It encodes CASSPPAAGLETQYF.

The V and J genes are TRBV11-2 and TRBJ1-1; a possible D gene is TRBD1 (5 bases). Germline values: CDR1 SGHAT, CDR2 FQNNGV. The V end was cut by 1 base, the J end by 1 base, with 10 bases between. The CDR3 has 15 residues. The CDR3 bases are TGTGCCAGCAGCTTAGTAGGACAAAGGAACACTGAAGCTTTCTTT. It codes for CASSLVGQRNTEAFF.

The chain has TRBV12-2 and TRBJ1-1. TRBV12-2 is shown as a pseudogene. This CDR3 contains 15 residues. The DNA for the CDR3 is TGTGCAAGTCGCCCCCCAACCCTAATGAACACTGAAGCTTTCTTT. Its protein product is CASRPPTLMNTEAFF.

The chain combines TRBV2 with TRBJ2-5, with 11 bases identical to TRBD2. CDR1 and CDR2 from the germline V gene are SNHLY and FYNNEI. This CDR3 contains 15 residues. V was clipped by 5 bases and J by 2 bases; unmatched bases: 4. The CDR3: CASSTSGGSQETQYF. The CDR3 DNA follows: TGTGCCAGCAGTACTAGCGGGGGTAGTCAAGAGACCCAGTACTTC.

CDR3 coding DNA: TGTGCCAGCAGTTACTCGTCAGGGGCACGTGGCTACACCTTC. This encodes CASSYSSGARGYTF. The J gene is TRBJ1-2, the V gene TRBV6-5, with D possibly matching TRBD1 (6 bases). The CDR3 consists of 14 residues. V shed 0 bases and J shed 7 bases, with 12 bases lying between them. Germline loops: CDR1 MNHEY, CDR2 SVGAGI.

The chain employs TRBV28 and TRBJ2-1, with 8 bases that match TRBD2. This CDR3 is built from 17 residues. Per germline, CDR1 MDHEN and CDR2 SYDVKM. V lost 8 bases to trimming and J lost 6 bases; unmatched junction nucleotides: 18. The CDR3 sequence is CASHLLLSGGVRNEQFF. The CDR3 DNA follows: TGTGCCAGCCATCTCTTACTCAGCGGGGGAGTACGCAATGAGCAGTTCTTC.

J is TRBJ1-5 and V is TRBV6-1, with D tentatively TRBD1 (6 bases). The germline CDR1 and CDR2 sequences are MNHNS and SASEGT. The CDR3 is 14 residues long. Trimming took 3 bases from V and 4 from J, leaving 10 bases between them. The CDR3 sequence: CASSENRVNQPQHF. The CDR3 bases are TGTGCCAGCAGTGAGAACAGGGTGAATCAGCCCCAGCATTTT.

V and J are TRBV28 and TRBJ2-7; TRBD2 might be the D (6 bases). Trimming took 2 bases from V and 5 from J, leaving 10 bases between them. The CDR3 contains 13 residues. Per the germline V gene, CDR1 is MDHEN and CDR2 is SYDVKM. CDR3: CASSLGGADEQYF. The CDR3, as DNA: TGTGCCAGCAGTTTAGGCGGGGCAGACGAGCAGTACTTC. Looking up the rest from reference TRBV28 and TRBJ2-7 gives the full variable domain: DVKVTQSSRYLVKRTGEKVFLECVQDMDHENMFWYRQDPGLGLRLIYFSYDVKMKEKGDIPEGYSVSREKKERFSLILESASTNQTSMYLCASSLGGADEQYFGPGTRLTVT.

The rearrangement joins TRBV11-2 to TRBJ2-1, with 8 bases lining up with TRBD1. Germline CDR1 reads SGHAT; CDR2 reads FQNNGV. J was trimmed by 7 bases and V by 4 bases; bases with no gene match: 12. The CDR3 spans 16 residues. The DNA of the CDR3 is TGTGCCAGCAGCTCCGGACAGGGTCGAGGTCGGAATGAGCAGTTCTTC. It specifies CASSSGQGRGRNEQFF.

V usage is TRBV18 and J usage is TRBJ1-4; 8 bases match TRBD1. Germline V gene lookup returns CDR1 KGHSH and CDR2 LQKENI. The CDR3 length is 17 residues. V dropped 4 bases and J dropped 7; count of bases not matched to a gene: 14. CDR3 protein: CASSLLRGQGGSEKLFF. As DNA, the CDR3 is TGTGCCAGCTCACTGCTCCGTGGACAGGGAGGGAGTGAAAAACTGTTTTTT.

The V gene is TRBV25-1, the J gene TRBJ2-7, with TRBD1 matching 8 bases. Germline CDR1 and CDR2: MGHDK and SYGVNS. V was pared by 2 bases and J by 3 bases, with 12 bases of the junction left unmatched. This CDR3 is 17 amino acids long. The CDR3, as DNA: TGTGCCAGCAGTGAAACCTACCGGGACAGGAATCTCTACGAGCAGTACTTC. This gives the protein CASSETYRDRNLYEQYF.

The rearrangement uses TRBV29-1 and TRBJ2-3; 8 bases match TRBD1. This CDR3 is built from 12 residues. Unmatched junction bases numbered 3, after V lost 3 bases and J lost 7 bases. CDR1 and CDR2 (germline): SQVTM, ANQGSEA. This CDR3 reads CSVDYRGNTQYF. For the CDR3, the DNA is TGCAGCGTTGATTACAGGGGGAATACGCAGTATTTT.

This clone was seen more than once but under ten times. The chain joins TRBV30 to TRBJ1-2; a possible D gene is TRBD1 (5 bases). This CDR3 region has 15 residues. Germline V gene lookup returns CDR1 GTSNPN and CDR2 SVGIG (reference sequence). V was pared by 2 bases and J by 7 bases, with 20 bases between. CDR3 in amino acids: CAWSLNQAGGAGYTF. In nucleotides, the CDR3 is TGTGCCTGGAGTCTCAACCAGGCAGGAGGGGCTGGCTACACCTTC.

V and J are TRBV5-1 and TRBJ2-7, with TRBD2 as a possible D gene (7 bases). Trimming pared 1 base from V and 2 bases from J, leaving 10 bases between. Looked up from germline, CDR1 is SGHRS and CDR2 is YFSETQ. This CDR3 has 14 residues. The DNA of the CDR3 is TGCGCCAGCAGCTTGAACGGGGGGCCCTACGAGCAGTACTTC. Residues: CASSLNGGPYEQYF.

The chain employs TRBV12-3 or TRBV12-4 and TRBJ1-2, with 7 positions matching TRBD1. The CDR3 has 13 amino acids. The V segment lost 5 bases and the J segment 7 bases; nucleotides outside the gene matches: 7. Here the CDR3 reads CASSPTGVGGYTF. The CDR3 nucleotides read TGTGCCAGCAGTCCCACAGGGGTCGGTGGCTACACCTTC.

This chain connects TRBV5-4 to TRBJ2-1; D perhaps matches TRBD2 (6 bases). Trimming took off 4 bases at V and 6 bases at J, with 20 bases between the two ends. CDR1 and CDR2 (germline): SGHNT, YYREEE (reference sequence). The CDR3 sequence is 16 residues long. CDR3 in DNA: TGTGCCAGCAGCCTACCTCCGGCGGGCGGGACCAATGAGCAGTTCTTC. Protein sequence: CASSLPPAGGTNEQFF.

This sequence joins TRBV11-3 and TRBJ2-3, with 13 bases fitting TRBD2. The germline V gene encodes CDR1 SGHNT and CDR2 YENEEA. V dropped 4 bases and J dropped 5; count of bases not matched to a gene: 3. This CDR3 is built from 15 residues. CDR3 amino acids: CASSYRTSGRDTQYF. The CDR3 coding sequence is TGTGCCAGCAGCTATCGGACTAGCGGGAGAGATACGCAGTATTTT.

J is TRBJ2-2 and V is TRBV25-1; 16 bases fit TRBD2. Germline CDR1 and CDR2: MGHDK and SYGVNS. Germline trimming cut 1 base from V and 6 bases from J; bases unmatched to any gene: 5. The CDR3 has 18 amino acids. CDR3 DNA: TGTGCCAGCAGTGAATTGGGGACTAGCGGGAGGGGCGCCGGGGAGCTGTTTTTT. Translation gives CASSELGTSGRGAGELFF.

The V call is TRBV14, the J call TRBJ2-6, with D possibly matching TRBD2 (6 bases). The V and J ends lost 1 base and 13 bases respectively, with 11 bases between them. Germline CDR1 reads SGHDN; CDR2 reads FVKESK. The length of the CDR3 is 13 residues. CDR3 in amino acids: CASSQVEGRVLTF. CDR3 nucleotides: TGTGCCAGCAGCCAAGTGGAGGGAAGGGTCCTGACTTTC.

CDR3 loop: CASSFLGTGPLYNEQFF. In DNA, the CDR3 is TGTGCCAGCAGTTTTCTTGGGACAGGACCCCTCTACAATGAGCAGTTCTTC. The chain has TRBV27 and TRBJ2-1; TRBD1 matches 8 bases. The V and J ends lost 3 bases and 3 bases, in that order; junction bases with no gene match: 10. The length of the CDR3 is 17 residues. Germline V CDR1 and CDR2: MNHEY, SMNVEV (reference sequence).

This clone was observed a few times. The chain couples TRBV9 to TRBJ2-2, with 14 bases lining up with TRBD2. This CDR3 is built from 18 residues. Germline V gene lookup returns CDR1 SGDLS and CDR2 YYNGEE. The junction had 7 bases not matched to a gene; V was cut back by 3 bases and J by 3 bases. CDR3 DNA sequence: TGTGCCAGCAGCGCGGGACTAGCGGGAGATTCGTACACCGGGGAGCTGTTTTTT. It yields the protein CASSAGLAGDSYTGELFF.

This clone was observed a handful of times. The rearrangement uses TRBV6-5 and TRBJ1-3; no clear D. CDR1 and CDR2 from the germline V gene are MNHEY and SVGAGI. There are 15 residues in the CDR3. V dropped 2 bases and J dropped 0 bases, with 8 bases sitting between them. The DNA of the CDR3 is TGTGCCAGCAGTTACAGCCAAAACTCTGGAAACACCATATATTTT. Protein sequence: CASSYSQNSGNTIYF.

The rearrangement links TRBV4-1 to TRBJ2-3; no clear D gene. The CDR3 sequence is 12 residues long. V lost 3 bases and J lost 3, with 4 bases in between. Germline loops: CDR1 MGHRA, CDR2 YSYEKL. The CDR3 DNA is TGCGCCAGCAGCCACCAAACAGATACGCAGTATTTT. Its translation: CASSHQTDTQYF.

The chain carries TRBV5-8 and TRBJ2-2, with D uncertain. The germline V gene has CDR1 SGHTS and CDR2 YDEGEE. This CDR3 spans 17 amino acids. The germline V and J ends were trimmed by 6 bases and 6 bases, with 24 bases remaining between them. CDR3: CASTPALGIASAGELFF. CDR3 in DNA: TGTGCCAGCACTCCAGCTTTGGGTATAGCAAGCGCCGGGGAGCTGTTTTTT.

This clone appeared a few times. The V gene is TRBV10-3, the J gene TRBJ2-5, with TRBD2 matching 7 bases. CDR1 is ENHRY and CDR2 is SYGVKD in the germline V gene. V trimming: 11 bases; J trimming: 2 bases; junction bases outside the gene matches: 14. There are 15 residues in the CDR3. CDR3 DNA: TGTGCCTCGGTGCCTGGACGGGGAGGGCAAGAGACCCAGTACTTC. Amino acids: CASVPGRGGQETQYF.

This clone was observed once. The chain uses TRBV14 and TRBJ1-6, with 7 positions matching TRBD1. V shed 4 bases, J shed 0 bases, and the junction held 9 bases outside the gene matches. The germline gives CDR1 SGHDN, CDR2 FVKESK. CDR3 size: 18 residues. The CDR3 is CASSPYQQGSSYNSPLHF. In DNA, the CDR3 is TGTGCCAGCAGCCCGTACCAACAGGGGAGCTCCTATAATTCACCCCTCCACTTT.

The rearrangement links TRBV25-1 to TRBJ1-1; possibly TRBD1 for D (5 bases). Between the trimmed V and J ends, which lost 4 bases and 4 bases, there was a span of 10 bases. The germline gives CDR1 MGHDK, CDR2 SYGVNS. This CDR3 contains 13 residues. This CDR3 is CASSGMGGTEAFF. The CDR3 nucleotides are TGTGCCAGCAGTGGGATGGGGGGCACTGAAGCTTTCTTT. The full variable domain, in which reference TRBV25-1 and TRBJ1-1 provide the parts outside the CDR3, is EADIYQTPRYLVIGTGKKITLECSQTMGHDKMYWYQQDPGMELHLIHYSYGVNSTEKGDLSSESTVSRIRTEHFPLTLESARPSHTSQYLCASSGMGGTEAFFGQGTRLTVV.

The chain links TRBV18 to TRBJ2-2, with D tentatively TRBD1 (6 bases). Deletions cut 3 bases from V and 13 bases from J, with 18 bases between. CDR1 is KGHSH, CDR2 LQKENI, per germline. This CDR3 is 14 amino acids long. The CDR3 DNA follows: TGTGCCAGCTCACCCGGGACAAGGGACCGGGGGCTGTTTTTT. It encodes CASSPGTRDRGLFF.

This rearrangement joins TRBV6-6 to TRBJ1-2; D is perhaps TRBD1 (5 bases). This CDR3 comprises 13 residues. V was cut by 4 bases and J by 3 bases, with 9 bases left in between. Germline V gene sequence: CDR1 MNHNY, CDR2 SVGAGI (reference sequence). The CDR3 protein is CASSLQGDYGYTF. CDR3 DNA sequence: TGTGCCAGCAGTTTACAAGGGGACTATGGCTACACCTTC.

The rearrangement links TRBV28 to TRBJ2-1; a possible D gene is TRBD2 (6 bases). Trimming left V 7 bases short and J 0 bases short, with 13 bases between. The CDR3 is 15 amino acids. Germline values: CDR1 MDHEN, CDR2 SYDVKM. The CDR3, as DNA: TGTGCCAGCATCCCGGGGACTCACTCCTACAATGAGCAGTTCTTC. Encoded protein: CASIPGTHSYNEQFF.